The 12 T cell receptor beta chains reported below all come from one sample, sequenced in a study of blood T cells in healthy people across ages. It was with a sample-barcoded 5' primer and a J-beta primer mix that a second PCR of about 6 to 12 cycles was run. TCRdb re-analysed the 5' RACE reads in MiXCR, keeping a single row per CDR3 protein. The top ten hold roughly 14% of the sample, which has about 650,000 distinct CDR3 sequences, about 32% seen once. Input material: blood. Receptor source: a woman older than 75 in good health.

This sequence joins TRBV6-6 and TRBJ1-6; 9 positions agree with TRBD1. Trimming took 2 bases from V and 5 from J; bases not matched to a gene: 7. Germline CDR1 is MNHNY and CDR2 is SVGAGI (reference sequence). The CDR3 consists of 17 residues. The CDR3 DNA reads as TGTGCCAGCAGTTACACTCCGGGACAGGGAAATAATTCACCCCTCCACTTT. Protein product: CASSYTPGQGNNSPLHF.

Details on this clonotype: A read error is possible here, since a much larger clone lies one base away. The chain combines TRBV12-3 or TRBV12-4 with TRBJ1-1; D is uncertain. V lost 2 bases and J 5 bases, leaving 15 bases between the germline ends. The CDR3 extends over 15 amino acids. CDR3 DNA sequence: TGTGCCAGCAGTTTAAATCGGGCTTTGGGGACTGAAGCTTTCTTT. It yields the protein CASSLNRALGTEAFF.

This clonotype was seen a handful of times. The chain employs TRBV3-1 and TRBJ2-1; D gene ambiguous. Trimming stripped 0 bases from V and 4 bases from J, with 10 bases between. The germline gives CDR1 LGHDT, CDR2 YNNKEL (reference sequence). This CDR3 comprises 15 residues. For the CDR3, the DNA is TGTGCCAGCAGCCAAGATTTGACACCTTACAATGAGCAGTTCTTC. Protein sequence: CASSQDLTPYNEQFF.

The V gene is TRBV20-1, the J gene TRBJ2-2; D uncertain. V was pared by 6 bases and J by 4 bases, with 9 bases between. This CDR3 is 12 amino acids long. Germline lookup yields CDR1 DFQATT and CDR2 SNEGSKA (reference sequence). The CDR3 DNA sequence: TGCAGTGCCACCAGATTCACCGGGGAGCTGTTTTTT. Its protein is CSATRFTGELFF.

Comment on this clonotype: A much larger clone differs by one base, so this may be a read error. This rearrangement joins TRBV20-1 to TRBJ1-2, with TRBD1 identical over 7 bases. The trim removed 0 bases at V and 4 bases at J, leaving 11 bases unmatched. This CDR3 comprises 16 residues. The germline V gene encodes CDR1 DFQATT and CDR2 SNEGSKA (reference sequence). CDR3 DNA sequence: TGCAGTGCTAGAGATTCGGACAGGTGTCAGATCTATGGCTACACCTTC. Encoded protein: CSARDSDRCQIYGYTF.

In the case of this clonotype: Being one base from a much bigger clone, this may be a read error. This rearrangement joins TRBV7-2 to TRBJ2-6; D is possibly TRBD1 or TRBD2 (6 bases each). Germline assignment: CDR1 SGHTA and CDR2 FQGNSA. CDR3 length: 15 residues. In DNA, the CDR3 is TGTGCCAGCGGACCCGGGGGCGGCGGGGCCAACGTCCGGACTTTC. It specifies CASGPGGGGANVRTF.

This clonotype showed up many times. The rearrangement uses TRBV12-3 or TRBV12-4 and TRBJ1-5; a weak D match, TRBD1 (6 bases). The CDR3 consists of 14 residues. The germline V and J ends were trimmed by 6 bases and 7 bases, with 16 bases remaining between them. In DNA, the CDR3 is TGTGCCAGCAGAGTCGGACAGTTAGGGCAGCCCCAGCATTTT. It specifies CASRVGQLGQPQHF.

This chain uses TRBV15 with TRBJ2-3; a possible D gene is TRBD1 (5 bases). The CDR3 contains 14 residues. Germline V CDR1 and CDR2: LNHNV, YYDKDF (reference sequence). V gave up 4 bases and J gave up 6 bases, with 14 bases separating them. The CDR3 loop is CATSTGPPGDTQYF. The CDR3 DNA follows: TGTGCCACCAGCACGGGTCCACCAGGGGATACGCAGTATTTT.

This clonotype has at least ten counts. The chain recombines TRBV27 with TRBJ2-7; 10 bases fit TRBD1. Trimming removed 8 bases from V and 5 bases from J; junction bases left unmatched: 12. The CDR3 has 15 residues. Germline CDR1 is MNHEY and CDR2 is SMNVEV (reference sequence). The CDR3 DNA sequence: TGTGCCAGCGCCTCCGCCGGGACAGGGGTCCACGAGCAGTACTTC. Translated: CASASAGTGVHEQYF.

The chain is built from TRBV2 and TRBJ2-1; tentative D call: TRBD2 (7 bases). Germline CDR1 and CDR2: SNHLY and FYNNEI. The CDR3 length is 16 residues. With 5 bases removed from V and 5 bases from J, the gap between germline ends came to 19 bases. The CDR3 here is CASSRGYREGDNEQFF. Here the CDR3 DNA reads TGTGCCAGCAGTAGAGGGTACAGGGAGGGAGACAATGAGCAGTTCTTC.

The gene calls are TRBV5-6 and TRBJ1-1, with a possible D match to TRBD1 (5 bases). V gave up 3 bases and J gave up 3 bases, with 18 bases separating them. Germline V gives CDR1 SGHDT, CDR2 YYEEEE. This CDR3 region has 16 residues. CDR3 sequence reads: CASSSIMLGVDTEAFF. The CDR3 DNA reads TGTGCCAGCAGCTCGATAATGCTGGGGGTGGACACTGAAGCTTTCTTT.

This clonotype was detected ten times or more. The chain carries TRBV20-1 and TRBJ2-7, with 7 bases identical to TRBD1. Germline CDR1 and CDR2: DFQATT and SNEGSKA (reference sequence). V shed 3 bases and J 0 bases; nucleotides not matched to a gene: 8. This CDR3 spans 15 amino acids. CDR3 in amino acids: CSASDTWTGSYEQYF. In nucleotides, the CDR3 is TGCAGTGCTAGCGACACATGGACAGGCTCCTACGAGCAGTACTTC.